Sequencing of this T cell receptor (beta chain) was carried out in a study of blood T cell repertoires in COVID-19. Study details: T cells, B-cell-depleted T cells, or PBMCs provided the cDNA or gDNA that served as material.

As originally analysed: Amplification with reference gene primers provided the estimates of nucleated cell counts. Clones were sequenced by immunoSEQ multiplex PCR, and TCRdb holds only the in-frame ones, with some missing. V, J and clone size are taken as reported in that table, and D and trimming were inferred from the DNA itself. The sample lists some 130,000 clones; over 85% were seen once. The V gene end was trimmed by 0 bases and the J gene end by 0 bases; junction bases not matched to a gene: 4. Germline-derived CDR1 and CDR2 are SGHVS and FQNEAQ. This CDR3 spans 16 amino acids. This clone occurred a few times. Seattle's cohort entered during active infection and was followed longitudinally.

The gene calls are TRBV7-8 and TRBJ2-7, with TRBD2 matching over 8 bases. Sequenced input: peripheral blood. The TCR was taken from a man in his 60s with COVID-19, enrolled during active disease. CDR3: CASSLAVTSASYEQYF. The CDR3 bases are TGTGCCAGCAGCTTAGCGGTGACTAGCGCCTCCTACGAGCAGTACTTC.